The next 28 T cell receptor beta chains were all read from a single sample in a study of cytomegalovirus exposure and HLA in healthy donors. PCR involved 60 Vbeta and 13 Jbeta primers. Assay used: immunoSEQ multiplex PCR; TCRdb lists only in-frame clones, some missing. Of about 160,000 clones listed, around 74% were seen once; the top ten hold around 2%. Material: PBMCs. Receptors originate from a female donor in good health and CMV-seronegative.

V usage is TRBV29-1 and J usage is TRBJ2-3, with 9 bases lining up with TRBD1. This CDR3 spans 13 amino acids. Germline V CDR1 and CDR2: SQVTM, ANQGSEA. J gave up 5 bases and V 3 bases, and 3 bases lay outside the gene matches. In DNA, the CDR3 is TGCAGCGTTGAGGACAGGGGTCGAGATACGCAGTATTTT. Encoded protein: CSVEDRGRDTQYF.

A remark on this clone: This sample includes further DNA sequences coding for the same CDR3. The genes are TRBV5-1 and TRBJ2-5; TRBD2 is a possible D gene (6 bases). This CDR3 has 13 amino acids. Germline values: CDR1 SGHRS, CDR2 YFSETQ. V gave up 4 bases and J gave up 4 bases, with 11 bases separating them. CDR3 protein: CASSGGVGETQYF. In DNA form, the CDR3 reads TGCGCCAGCAGCGGCGGGGTAGGAGAGACCCAGTACTTC.

V and J are TRBV4-1 and TRBJ1-4; 8 bases are a match to TRBD1. Trimming at V came to 1 base and at J to 8 bases, leaving 6 bases not matched to a gene. The CDR3 is 15 residues long. The V gene's germline CDR1 is MGHRA and CDR2 YSYEKL. The chain's CDR3 is CASSQAGQGGEKLFF. Here the CDR3 DNA reads TGCGCCAGCAGCCAAGCAGGACAGGGCGGCGAAAAACTGTTTTTT.

This CDR3 reads CSVELTEGAPEAFF. For the CDR3, the DNA is TGCAGCGTTGAGCTCACGGAAGGGGCGCCGGAAGCTTTCTTT. The chain uses TRBV29-1 and TRBJ1-1; D is possibly TRBD1 (5 bases). V dropped 3 bases and J dropped 8 bases, with 19 bases sitting between them. The CDR3 spans 14 residues. CDR1 and CDR2 (germline): SQVTM, ANQGSEA.

This clone was seen a handful of times. The chain has TRBV9 and TRBJ1-1, with D hard to call. Germline values: CDR1 SGDLS, CDR2 YYNGEE. CDR3 length: 15 amino acids. V was pared by 0 bases and J by 4 bases, with 13 bases between. DNA of the CDR3: TGTGCCAGCAGCGTAGTTGGGAGGAGCGGCACTGAAGCTTTCTTT. This codes for CASSVVGRSGTEAFF. The entire variable domain, with the rest obtained from reference TRBV9 and TRBJ1-1, is as follows: DSGVTQTPKHLITATGQRVTLRCSPRSGDLSVYWYQQSLDQGLQFLIQYYNGEERAKGNILERFSAQQFPDLHSELNLSSLELGDSALYFCASSVVGRSGTEAFFGQGTRLTVV.

This chain uses TRBV2 with TRBJ2-1, with 15 nucleotides matching TRBD2. The CDR3 covers 12 residues. Trimming removed 6 bases from V and 13 bases from J; junction bases left unmatched: 1. CDR1 is SNHLY, CDR2 FYNNEI, per germline. The CDR3 here is CASRGLAGGQFF. The CDR3 DNA is TGTGCCAGCAGGGGACTAGCGGGAGGACAGTTCTTC.

The J gene is TRBJ2-1, the V gene TRBV6-1; 8 nucleotides line up with TRBD2. The V and J ends lost 6 bases and 9 bases, in that order; junction bases with no gene match: 13. Germline V CDR1 and CDR2: MNHNS, SASEGT. The CDR3 totals 15 residues. Written as DNA, the CDR3 is TGTGCCAGCAGCGCGGGACTAGACGTGCTGATTGAGCAGTTCTTC. Its protein product is CASSAGLDVLIEQFF.

Points on this clone: The junction differs from germline at one of its ends, possibly a read error. The chain carries TRBV7-9 and TRBJ1-1, with a possible D match to TRBD1 (5 bases). The germline V gene has CDR1 SEHNR and CDR2 FQNEAQ (reference sequence). This CDR3 spans 16 amino acids. CDR3 loop: CSSSKGPPIVNTEAFF. The CDR3 nucleotides read TGTTCCAGCTCGAAGGGGCCCCCAATCGTGAACACTGAAGCTTTCTTT.

J is TRBJ2-7 and V is TRBV9, with 9 bases that match TRBD1. V was clipped by 0 bases and J by 5 bases; unmatched bases: 3. There are 14 residues in the CDR3. Germline CDR1 and CDR2: SGDLS and YYNGEE. The CDR3 region is CASSVAWTGDEQYF. In nucleotides, the CDR3 is TGTGCCAGCAGCGTAGCTTGGACAGGGGACGAGCAGTACTTC.

The chain uses TRBV2 and TRBJ1-1; D remains unclear. Germline V gene data show CDR1 as SNHLY and CDR2 as FYNNEI. Trimming removed 6 bases from V and 8 bases from J, with 7 bases in between. The CDR3 covers 10 residues. Written as DNA, the CDR3 is TGTGCCAGCAGGCAGGCAGAAGCTTTCTTT. Translated: CASRQAEAFF.

The rearrangement links TRBV5-1 to TRBJ2-7, with no clear D. Germline values: CDR1 SGHRS, CDR2 YFSETQ. The CDR3 length is 14 residues. V lost 0 bases and J lost 6, with 13 bases in between. The CDR3 bases are TGCGCCAGCAGCTTGGCCGGTCAGCTAGTCGAGCAGTACTTC. Its protein product is CASSLAGQLVEQYF.

CDR3: CATSRVRGGTIYF. In nucleotides, the CDR3 is TGTGCCACCAGCAGAGTTCGGGGTGGCACCATATATTTT. This chain connects TRBV15 to TRBJ1-3; D remains unclear. V was clipped by 1 base and J by 9 bases, with 10 bases between them. Germline CDR1 LNHNV, CDR2 YYDKDF (reference sequence). There are 13 residues in the CDR3.

The rearrangement joins TRBV14 to TRBJ1-1, with D possibly TRBD1 on 5 matching bases. CDR1 is SGHDN, CDR2 FVKESK, per germline. This CDR3 is 18 amino acids long. Trimming took 4 bases from V and 3 from J, leaving 24 bases between them. The DNA of the CDR3 is TGTGCCAGCAGCCGCGGAGCGGCGGGGTACAGGTGGGACACTGAAGCTTTCTTT. This gives the protein CASSRGAAGYRWDTEAFF.

This clone came up a few times. The chain joins TRBV9 to TRBJ2-2; D perhaps matches TRBD2 (6 bases). The CDR3 sequence is 16 residues long. Trimming shortened V by 0 bases and J by 6 bases, and 15 bases separated the two germline ends. Germline values: CDR1 SGDLS, CDR2 YYNGEE. Here the CDR3 reads CASSVEDSGGPGELFF. In nucleotides, the CDR3 is TGTGCCAGCAGCGTAGAAGATAGCGGAGGGCCCGGGGAGCTGTTTTTT.

V usage is TRBV6-6 and J usage is TRBJ1-1, with 7 bases that match TRBD1. This CDR3 has 14 residues. CDR1 MNHNY and CDR2 SVGAGI come from the germline V gene (reference sequence). J lost 4 bases, V lost 6 bases, and 8 bases had no gene match. The CDR3 loop is CASRDGTAITEAFF. CDR3 nucleotides: TGTGCCAGCAGAGACGGGACAGCCATCACTGAAGCTTTCTTT.

The J gene is TRBJ1-1, the V gene TRBV6-6; 9 bases fit TRBD1. Germline trimming cut 5 bases from V and 3 bases from J; bases unmatched to any gene: 4. This CDR3 is built from 14 residues. The germline V gene has CDR1 MNHNY and CDR2 SVGAGI (reference sequence). CDR3 DNA sequence: TGTGCCAGCAGTAGACAGGGGGGACACACTGAAGCTTTCTTT. Encoded protein: CASSRQGGHTEAFF.

The V call is TRBV6-5, the J call TRBJ2-7, with TRBD1 identical over 7 bases. Germline lookup yields CDR1 MNHEY and CDR2 SVGAGI. The CDR3 loop spans 13 amino acids. With V trimmed by 6 bases and J by 7 bases, 9 bases remained unmatched. The CDR3 sequence is CASSPGTELEQYF. The CDR3 DNA reads as TGTGCCAGCAGCCCCGGGACAGAGTTGGAGCAGTACTTC.

The chain recombines TRBV7-9 with TRBJ1-1; D is ambiguous. From germline, CDR1 is SEHNR and CDR2 FQNEAQ (reference sequence). Trimming pared 2 bases from V and 0 bases from J, leaving 16 bases between. This CDR3 contains 17 residues. The CDR3 is CASSLTPLQVVNTEAFF. CDR3 DNA sequence: TGTGCCAGCAGCTTAACCCCCCTGCAGGTTGTGAACACTGAAGCTTTCTTT.

The chain joins TRBV2 to TRBJ2-5; D uncertain. V shed 2 bases and J shed 0 bases, with 7 bases lying between them. This CDR3 is 14 amino acids long. CDR1 and CDR2 from the germline V gene are SNHLY and FYNNEI. The CDR3 sequence: CASSEQQYQETQYF. The CDR3 DNA sequence: TGTGCCAGCAGTGAACAACAGTACCAAGAGACCCAGTACTTC.

This clone came up a few times. The V call is TRBV5-1, the J call TRBJ2-3, with 12 bases fitting TRBD2. The trim removed 5 bases at V and 4 bases at J, leaving 5 bases unmatched. CDR1 and CDR2 from the germline V gene are SGHRS and YFSETQ. The CDR3 is 15 amino acids. The CDR3 DNA reads as TGCGCCAGCAGTTATCTAGCGGGGGGGTCAGATACGCAGTATTTT. This encodes CASSYLAGGSDTQYF.

The chain employs TRBV30 and TRBJ1-2; tentative D call: TRBD1 (5 bases). V lost 0 bases, J lost 3 bases, and 11 bases lay in between. Germline V gene data show CDR1 as GTSNPN and CDR2 as SVGIG (reference sequence). The CDR3 totals 14 residues. The CDR3 DNA is TGTGCCTGGAGTGTAGGCAGGGAGGACTATGGCTACACCTTC. The encoded protein is CAWSVGREDYGYTF.

This clone came up a few times. The J gene is TRBJ2-7, the V gene TRBV7-2, with 13 nucleotides matching TRBD2. This CDR3 has 14 amino acids. The J segment lost 2 bases and the V segment lost 7 bases, leaving 2 bases of the junction unmatched. Germline CDR1 SGHTA, CDR2 FQGNSA. The chain's CDR3 is CASTGTSGTYEQYF. The CDR3 DNA is TGTGCCAGCACCGGGACTAGCGGGACCTACGAGCAGTACTTC. Drawing the rest from reference TRBV7-2 and TRBJ2-7, the complete variable domain is GAGVSQSPSNKVTEKGKDVELRCDPISGHTALYWYRQSLGQGLEFLIYFQGNSAPDKSGLPSDRFSAERTGGSVSTLTIQRTQQEDSAVYLCASTGTSGTYEQYFGPGTRLTVT.

The V gene is TRBV5-6, the J gene TRBJ1-2; a possible D gene is TRBD1 (5 bases). V shed 3 bases and J shed 4 bases, with 19 bases lying between them. Germline V gene lookup returns CDR1 SGHDT and CDR2 YYEEEE. This CDR3 is built from 16 residues. This CDR3 is CASSSPGTPAAYGYTF. DNA of the CDR3: TGTGCCAGCAGCTCCCCCGGGACTCCAGCGGCCTATGGCTACACCTTC.

The chain has TRBV15 and TRBJ2-3; no reliable D call. This CDR3 is built from 12 residues. V was clipped by 3 bases and J by 3 bases, with 4 bases between them. Looked up from germline, CDR1 is LNHNV and CDR2 is YYDKDF (reference sequence). The CDR3 coding sequence is TGTGCCACCAGCAGCCTTACAGATACGCAGTATTTT. The encoded protein is CATSSLTDTQYF.

The chain couples TRBV14 to TRBJ2-7, with a tentative D call TRBD1 (6 bases). This CDR3 comprises 18 residues. Trimming pared 0 bases from V and 7 bases from J, leaving 25 bases between. Germline loops: CDR1 SGHDN, CDR2 FVKESK. The CDR3 DNA reads as TGTGCCAGCAGCCAAGATCTCCTAGGACAGCCCTACGTGGTAGAGCAGTACTTC. Its translation is CASSQDLLGQPYVVEQYF.

The chain combines TRBV29-1 with TRBJ2-5, with a tentative D call TRBD2 (6 bases). The V end was cut by 7 bases, the J end by 2 bases, with 14 bases between. Germline V lookup: CDR1 SQVTM, CDR2 ANQGSEA. The CDR3 covers 13 residues. The CDR3 DNA reads TGCAGCGCCCAGGCGGGGTCACAAGAGACCCAGTACTTC. It codes for CSAQAGSQETQYF. Together with reference TRBV29-1 and TRBJ2-5, the CDR3 gives the full variable domain: SAVISQKPSRDICQRGTSLTIQCQVDSQVTMMFWYRQQPGQSLTLIATANQGSEATYESGFVIDKFPISRPNLTFSTLTVSNMSPEDSSIYLCSAQAGSQETQYFGPGTRLLVL.

CDR3 bases: TGCGCCAGCAGTCCCTTGAAGCAGGGGTTGGTTGCCCACACTGAAGCTTTCTTT. This translates into CASSPLKQGLVAHTEAFF. The genes are TRBV10-2 and TRBJ1-1; a weak D match, TRBD1 (6 bases). CDR3 size: 18 residues. Per the germline V gene, CDR1 is WSHSY and CDR2 is SAAADI. Trimming cost V 5 bases and J 3 bases, with 25 bases left between them.

The rearrangement uses TRBV4-2 and TRBJ2-7; weak D call: TRBD2 (6 bases). V shed 4 bases and J shed 3 bases, with 25 bases lying between them. Germline loops: CDR1 LGHNA, CDR2 YNFKEQ. The CDR3 spans 18 residues. In DNA form, the CDR3 reads TGTGCCAGCAGCCTGAAAGAAGCGGTGGGCGGGGAGAGCTACGAGCAGTACTTC. Amino acids: CASSLKEAVGGESYEQYF.